Below are 4 T cell receptor beta chains sequenced from a single sample in a study of blood T cell repertoires in COVID-19. The table came from immunoSEQ multiplex PCR; TCRdb's copy has only in-frame clones and leaves some out. Of under 8,000 clones listed, more than 80% are singletons. The specimen was peripheral blood. These receptors were collected from a man aged 80 or over with active COVID-19.

This clone occurred once. This rearrangement joins TRBV5-4 to TRBJ2-7; possible D gene TRBD1, 6 bases. The germline CDR1 and CDR2 sequences are SGHNT and YYREEE (reference sequence). With 4 bases removed from V and 2 bases from J, the gap between germline ends came to 13 bases. The CDR3 is 14 amino acids. CDR3 residues: CASSPRQDTYEQYF. The CDR3 DNA reads as TGTGCCAGCAGCCCCCGACAGGATACCTACGAGCAGTACTTC.

The V gene is TRBV9, the J gene TRBJ2-1; possibly TRBD2 for D (5 bases). The CDR3 runs to 14 residues. V lost 0 bases and J lost 8, with 12 bases in between. Germline V CDR1 and CDR2: SGDLS, YYNGEE. CDR3 region: CASSVDGNSDEQFF. The CDR3 DNA reads as TGTGCCAGCAGCGTAGACGGGAATAGTGATGAGCAGTTCTTC.

The V and J genes are TRBV6-5 and TRBJ2-7; weak D call: TRBD1 (6 bases). This CDR3 spans 15 amino acids. V was trimmed by 4 bases and J by 3 bases, leaving 16 bases between them. Germline CDR1 is MNHEY and CDR2 is SVGAGI. The CDR3 is CASSLNTGQNYEQYF. DNA for the CDR3: TGTGCCAGCAGTTTAAATACCGGACAGAACTACGAGCAGTACTTC.

This chain uses TRBV14 with TRBJ2-3, with 11 nucleotides matching TRBD2. The length of the CDR3 is 17 residues. The J segment lost 0 bases and the V segment lost 4 bases, leaving 6 bases of the junction unmatched. CDR1 and CDR2 from the germline V gene are SGHDN and FVKESK. CDR3 sequence: CASSRFGLAGSTDTQYF. CDR3 DNA: TGTGCCAGCAGCCGCTTTGGACTAGCGGGTAGCACAGATACGCAGTATTTT.